The 24 T cell receptor beta chains below were found in one sample sequenced in a study of spatial heterogeneity in lung cancer. The sample's time point: blood at routine non-recurrence follow-up after resection. TCRdb re-derived calls from the 5' RACE reads in MiXCR, one entry per CDR3 protein. The data hold about 29,000 distinct CDR3 sequences, with 10% observed a single time. Sequencing used PBMCs, obtained at follow-up. These receptor sequences come from a female donor with early-stage non-small cell lung cancer.

This clonotype came up a few times. V and J are TRBV6-6 and TRBJ2-3, with 11 bases fitting TRBD2. The V segment lost 10 bases and the J segment 2 bases; nucleotides outside the gene matches: 5. Per the germline V gene, CDR1 is MNHNY and CDR2 is SVGAGI (reference sequence). The CDR3 consists of 14 residues. The CDR3 reads CATYSGGATDTQYF. CDR3 DNA: TGTGCCACCTATAGCGGGGGGGCCACAGATACGCAGTATTTT.

In this sample, this clonotype turned up a few times. The chain couples TRBV18 to TRBJ1-1; D unresolved. The CDR3 has 14 residues. Germline V gene sequence: CDR1 KGHSH, CDR2 LQKENI. V was clipped by 2 bases and J by 1 base, with 8 bases between them. CDR3 loop: CASSPSRPNTEAFF. In DNA, the CDR3 is TGTGCCAGCTCACCAAGCCGACCGAACACTGAAGCTTTCTTT.

For the CDR3, the DNA is TGTGCCAGCAGGACTAGCACTAACCAAGAGACCCAGTACTTC. Protein: CASRTSTNQETQYF. V and J are TRBV2 and TRBJ2-5, with 7 bases that match TRBD2. Germline V lookup: CDR1 SNHLY, CDR2 FYNNEI. The V gene end was trimmed by 6 bases and the J gene end by 0 bases; junction bases not matched to a gene: 4. This CDR3 contains 14 residues.

This chain links TRBV29-1 with TRBJ2-7, with unresolved D. V shed 6 bases and J shed 8 bases, with 14 bases lying between them. This CDR3 contains 11 residues. From germline, CDR1 is SQVTM and CDR2 ANQGSEA. The CDR3 DNA follows: TGCAGCGTCGCTCACAGCGACCAGCAGTACTTC. Translated, it gives CSVAHSDQQYF.

This clonotype was picked up many times. CDR3 nucleotide sequence: TGTGCCAGCAGTTACGACAGGGGGCTCTACGAGCAGTACTTC. It yields the protein CASSYDRGLYEQYF. The chain is built from TRBV6-5 and TRBJ2-7; 10 nucleotides align to TRBD1. Germline values: CDR1 MNHEY, CDR2 SVGAGI. V gave up 2 bases and J gave up 3 bases; unmatched junction bases: 1. CDR3 length: 14 residues.

This clonotype was recorded at least ten times. V is TRBV7-2 and J is TRBJ2-2; D not resolved. This CDR3 has 11 residues. V shed 3 bases and J shed 6 bases, with 2 bases lying between them. The germline V gene has CDR1 SGHTA and CDR2 FQGNSA. The CDR3: CASSFAGELFF. CDR3 sequence (DNA): TGTGCCAGCAGCTTTGCCGGGGAGCTGTTTTTT. The full variable domain, in which reference TRBV7-2 and TRBJ2-2 provide the parts outside the CDR3, is GAGVSQSPSNKVTEKGKDVELRCDPISGHTALYWYRQSLGQGLEFLIYFQGNSAPDKSGLPSDRFSAERTGGSVSTLTIQRTQQEDSAVYLCASSFAGELFFGEGSRLTVL.

V usage is TRBV7-8 and J usage is TRBJ1-1, with a possible D match to TRBD1 (5 bases). The CDR3 sequence is 11 residues long. The ends were cut back, 1 base at V and 12 bases at J, with 9 bases in the middle. The V gene's germline CDR1 is SGHVS and CDR2 FQNEAQ. This chain's CDR3 is CASSLGGTPFF. DNA for the CDR3: TGTGCCAGCAGCTTAGGAGGGACCCCTTTCTTT.

CDR3 bases: TGTGCCAGCAGCCGCGGGGGGGCCCGCCAGACCCAGTACTTC. Translated: CASSRGGARQTQYF. The genes are TRBV11-2 and TRBJ2-5; TRBD2 matches 9 bases. The length of the CDR3 is 14 residues. After removal of 5 bases from V and 6 bases from J, the junction contained 7 bases not matched to a gene. The V gene's germline CDR1 is SGHAT and CDR2 FQNNGV.

Many counts were recorded for this clonotype. This chain links TRBV28 with TRBJ2-7, with D possibly TRBD1 on 5 matching bases. Germline V gives CDR1 MDHEN, CDR2 SYDVKM. V dropped 6 bases and J dropped 2 bases, with 20 bases sitting between them. The length of the CDR3 is 16 residues. CDR3 region: CASSSPRRGTTYEQYF. The CDR3 DNA sequence: TGTGCCAGCAGCTCCCCTAGAAGGGGTACGACCTACGAGCAGTACTTC.

The sample holds a few counts of this clonotype. The gene calls are TRBV7-2 and TRBJ2-1; D is perhaps TRBD2 (6 bases). Trimming removed 0 bases from V and 9 bases from J, with 6 bases in between. The CDR3 has 12 amino acids. CDR1 and CDR2 (germline): SGHTA, FQGNSA. The CDR3: CASSLAGGEQFF. Written as DNA, the CDR3 is TGTGCCAGCAGCTTAGCGGGAGGTGAGCAGTTCTTC.

This clonotype came up a few times. The genes are TRBV28 and TRBJ2-3, with D tentatively TRBD1 (6 bases). Germline lookup yields CDR1 MDHEN and CDR2 SYDVKM. The CDR3 covers 14 residues. V was clipped by 9 bases and J by 6 bases, with 19 bases between them. The CDR3 reads CASNKGEAVDTQYF. CDR3 nucleotides: TGTGCCAGTAACAAGGGGGAAGCAGTCGATACGCAGTATTTT.

This clonotype was counted at least ten times. The chain is built from TRBV7-2 and TRBJ2-3; D call uncertain. The germline V gene has CDR1 SGHTA and CDR2 FQGNSA. There are 14 residues in the CDR3. Deletions cut 3 bases from V and 3 bases from J, with 10 bases between. This chain's CDR3 is CASSLNSRTDTQYF. The CDR3 DNA sequence: TGTGCCAGCAGCTTGAATTCCAGGACAGATACGCAGTATTTT.

The rearrangement joins TRBV6-6 to TRBJ1-2, with D possibly being TRBD1 (6 bases). Germline V gene data show CDR1 as MNHNY and CDR2 as SVGAGI (reference sequence). The V gene lost 8 bases and the J gene lost 3 bases, with 22 bases spanning the gap. The CDR3 sequence is 16 residues long. The CDR3 reads CASFPMNRDSHYGYTF. CDR3 nucleotide sequence: TGTGCCAGCTTTCCCATGAACAGGGACTCCCACTATGGCTACACCTTC.

This clonotype is medium-sized (0.01 to 0.1%) within its sample. This chain uses TRBV7-2 with TRBJ2-7; perhaps TRBD1 as D (6 bases). From germline, CDR1 is SGHTA and CDR2 FQGNSA. V gave up 4 bases and J gave up 1 base, with 8 bases separating them. This CDR3 region has 13 residues. CDR3 in amino acids: CASSSTGSYEQYF. The CDR3 coding sequence is TGTGCCAGCAGCTCTACAGGGTCCTACGAGCAGTACTTC.

This clonotype appeared a few times. V is TRBV3-1 and J is TRBJ2-7; D remains unclear. Germline V gives CDR1 LGHDT, CDR2 YNNKEL (reference sequence). V was pared by 4 bases and J by 4 bases, with 11 bases between. The CDR3 consists of 13 residues. The CDR3 sequence is CASSLSAYYEQYF. The DNA of the CDR3 is TGTGCCAGCAGCCTATCGGCCTATTACGAGCAGTACTTC.

This clonotype appeared many times. This chain joins TRBV29-1 and TRBJ2-3; 10 bases align to TRBD1. After removal of 7 bases from V and 10 bases from J, the junction contained 8 bases not matched to a gene. The CDR3 covers 12 residues. CDR1 and CDR2 (germline): SQVTM, ANQGSEA. CDR3: CSGERGQGAQYF. The CDR3 DNA sequence: TGCAGCGGAGAACGAGGACAGGGGGCGCAGTATTTT.

This clonotype was seen many times. The gene calls are TRBV4-1 and TRBJ2-1; perhaps TRBD2 as D (5 bases). Germline V gene sequence: CDR1 MGHRA, CDR2 YSYEKL. The V end lost 0 bases, the J end lost 7 bases, and 19 bases lay between the germline ends. This CDR3 has 17 residues. This CDR3 reads CASSQDRVPSPQNEQFF. In DNA, the CDR3 is TGCGCCAGCAGCCAAGATCGGGTGCCTAGCCCCCAGAATGAGCAGTTCTTC.

The V and J genes are TRBV15 and TRBJ2-5; maybe TRBD2 (6 bases). V lost 3 bases to trimming and J lost 3 bases, with 11 bases between them. CDR1 is LNHNV, CDR2 YYDKDF, per germline (reference sequence). The CDR3 has 14 residues. The CDR3 sequence: CATSSPSSEETQYF. CDR3 in DNA: TGTGCCACCAGCAGTCCTTCTAGCGAAGAGACCCAGTACTTC.

This clonotype was found many times. The chain has TRBV3-1 and TRBJ2-3, with 7 bases matching TRBD2. This CDR3 spans 14 amino acids. V lost 0 bases and J lost 9; bases outside the gene matches: 6. Germline CDR1 reads LGHDT; CDR2 reads YNNKEL (reference sequence). The CDR3, as DNA: TGTGCCAGCAGCCAAGATCTATGGGGGGGGACGCAGTATTTT. This encodes CASSQDLWGGTQYF.

The chain recombines TRBV5-1 with TRBJ1-6, with D possibly being TRBD1 (5 bases). The germline V and J ends were trimmed by 4 bases and 8 bases, with 13 bases remaining between them. Germline V gene sequence: CDR1 SGHRS, CDR2 YFSETQ. CDR3 length equals 14 residues. This chain's CDR3 is CASSGGRGDSPLHF. DNA for the CDR3: TGCGCCAGCAGCGGGGGTCGAGGAGATTCACCCCTCCACTTT.

In its sample, this clonotype was seen many times. This rearrangement joins TRBV7-3 to TRBJ2-1; 7 bases fit TRBD1. The CDR3 is 17 amino acids. J gave up 1 base and V 2 bases, and 8 bases lay outside the gene matches. Germline values: CDR1 SGHTA, CDR2 FQGTGA. Here the CDR3 reads CASSLWAPQGSYNEQFF. For the CDR3, the DNA is TGTGCCAGCAGCTTATGGGCCCCACAGGGGTCCTACAATGAGCAGTTCTTC.

This clonotype occurred a few times. The rearrangement joins TRBV29-1 to TRBJ1-2, with a possible D match to TRBD1 (6 bases). This CDR3 has 13 amino acids. Germline CDR1 SQVTM, CDR2 ANQGSEA. V was trimmed by 4 bases and J by 5 bases, leaving 14 bases between them. CDR3 in DNA: TGCAGCGTTGCGGCAGGGGTGGAGTATGGCTACACCTTC. The encoded protein is CSVAAGVEYGYTF.

V gene TRBV7-9 combines with J gene TRBJ2-7; the D is unclear. CDR3 length: 12 amino acids. Trimming left V 3 bases short and J 2 bases short, with 5 bases between. Per the germline V gene, CDR1 is SEHNR and CDR2 is FQNEAQ (reference sequence). CDR3 DNA: TGTGCCAGCAGCTTGTCCGCCTACGAGCAGTACTTC. Translated: CASSLSAYEQYF.

This clonotype was recorded at least ten times. The rearrangement joins TRBV3-1 to TRBJ1-1, with unresolved D. Trimming removed 4 bases at V and 0 bases at J, with 6 bases between. Per the germline V gene, CDR1 is LGHDT and CDR2 is YNNKEL (reference sequence). This CDR3 spans 13 amino acids. CDR3 residues: CASSPPLNTEAFF. DNA of the CDR3: TGTGCCAGCAGCCCCCCCCTGAACACTGAAGCTTTCTTT. Complete variable domain (other parts from reference TRBV3-1 and TRBJ1-1): DTAVSQTPKYLVTQMGNDKSIKCEQNLGHDTMYWYKQDSKKFLKIMFSYNNKELIINETVPNRFSPKSPDKAHLNLHINSLELGDSAVYFCASSPPLNTEAFFGQGTRLTVV.